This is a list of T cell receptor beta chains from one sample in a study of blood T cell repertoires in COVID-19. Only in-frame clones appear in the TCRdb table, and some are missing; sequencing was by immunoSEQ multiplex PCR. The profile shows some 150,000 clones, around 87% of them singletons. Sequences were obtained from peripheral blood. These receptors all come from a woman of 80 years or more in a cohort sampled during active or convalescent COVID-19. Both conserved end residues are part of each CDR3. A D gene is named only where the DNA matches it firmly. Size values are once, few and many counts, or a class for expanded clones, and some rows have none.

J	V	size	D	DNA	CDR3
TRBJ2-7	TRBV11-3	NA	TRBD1	TGTGCCAGCAGCTTCCGACAGGGGTCAACTCCCTACGAGCAGTACTTC	CASSFRQGSTPYEQYF
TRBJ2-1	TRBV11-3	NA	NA	TGTGCCAGCAGCTCCCTCGTGACGGAGGCCTACAATGAGCAGTTCTTC	CASSSLVTEAYNEQFF
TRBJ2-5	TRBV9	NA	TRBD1	TGTGCCAGCAGCGTAGGGGTGGGGACAGGGGGTCTGGAGACCCAGTACTTC	CASSVGVGTGGLETQYF
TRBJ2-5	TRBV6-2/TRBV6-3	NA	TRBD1	TGTGCCAGCAGTCGGGCTACAGGGGGAGAGACCCAGTACTTC	CASSRATGGETQYF
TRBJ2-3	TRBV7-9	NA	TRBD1	TGTGCCAGCAGCCGAATTTTCCACCGGGACAGGGCCCGGGATACGCAGTATTTT	CASSRIFHRDRARDTQYF
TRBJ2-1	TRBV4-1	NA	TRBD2	TGCGCCAGCAGCCAAGAACCCGGGACTAGCGGGAGCCTTAATGAGCAGTTCTTC	CASSQEPGTSGSLNEQFF
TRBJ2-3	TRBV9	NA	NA	TGTGCCAGCAGCGTAAGGGGCGGACGGGGGACAGATACGCAGTATTTT	CASSVRGGRGTDTQYF
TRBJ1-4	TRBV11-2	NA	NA	TGTGCCAGCAGCCGGCGGCGAGGAGGCGCAACTAATGAAAAACTGTTTTTT	CASSRRRGGATNEKLFF
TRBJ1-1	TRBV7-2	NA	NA	TGTGCCAGCAGGGCCGCCCGGCAGGGGCTCGAAGCTTTCTTT	CASRAARQGLEAFF
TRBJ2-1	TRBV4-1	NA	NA	TGCGCCAGCAGCCAAGGACAGGCCTCCTACAATGAGCAGTTCTTC	CASSQGQASYNEQFF
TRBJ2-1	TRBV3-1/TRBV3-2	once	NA	TGTGCCAGCAGCCAAGTTATTTCCCTAGAGCAGTTCTTC	CASSQVISLEQFF
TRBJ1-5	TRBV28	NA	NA	TGTGCCAGCAGTTTAGGAGGGGCCGACAATCAGCCCCAGCATTTT	CASSLGGADNQPQHF
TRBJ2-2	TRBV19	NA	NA	TGTGCCAGTAGTATATACACAAACACCGGGGAGCTGTTTTTT	CASSIYTNTGELFF
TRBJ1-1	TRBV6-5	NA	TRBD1	TGTGCCAGCAGTCCGACAGGGGACCTGAACACTGAAGCTTTCTTT	CASSPTGDLNTEAFF
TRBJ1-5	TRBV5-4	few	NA	TGTGCCAGCAGCGATACAGGAAGCAATCAGCCCCAGCATTTT	CASSDTGSNQPQHF
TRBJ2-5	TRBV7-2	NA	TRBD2	TGTGCCAGCAGCTTAGCGCAGAAGAGCGGGGGGTATCAAGAGACCCAGTACTTC	CASSLAQKSGGYQETQYF